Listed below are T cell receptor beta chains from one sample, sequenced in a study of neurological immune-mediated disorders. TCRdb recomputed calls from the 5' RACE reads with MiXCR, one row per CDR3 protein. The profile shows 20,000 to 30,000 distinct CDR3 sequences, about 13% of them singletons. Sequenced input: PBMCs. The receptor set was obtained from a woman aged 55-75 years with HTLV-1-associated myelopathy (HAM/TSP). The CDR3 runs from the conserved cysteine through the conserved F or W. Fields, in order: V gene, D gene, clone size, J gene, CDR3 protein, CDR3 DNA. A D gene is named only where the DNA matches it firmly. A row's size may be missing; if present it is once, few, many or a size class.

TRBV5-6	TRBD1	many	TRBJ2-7	CASSLAGGASRYEQYF	TGTGCCAGCAGCTTGGCAGGGGGCGCTTCGCGCTACGAGCAGTACTTC
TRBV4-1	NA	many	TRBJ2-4	CASSQDGGPRDIQYF	TGCGCCAGCAGCCAAGATGGGGGCCCTAGGGACATTCAGTACTTC
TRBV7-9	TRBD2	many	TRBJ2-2	CASSRTSGRGTGELFF	TGTGCCAGCAGCAGGACTAGCGGGAGAGGGACCGGGGAGCTGTTTTTT
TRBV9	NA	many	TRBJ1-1	CASSVGPGSNTEAFF	TGTGCCAGCAGCGTAGGCCCAGGGTCGAACACTGAAGCTTTCTTT
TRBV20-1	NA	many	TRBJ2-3	CSALASGATDTQYF	TGCAGTGCCCTAGCCTCCGGGGCGACAGATACGCAGTATTTT
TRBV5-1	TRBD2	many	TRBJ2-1	CASSLTLAGAYNEQFF	TGCGCCAGCAGCTTGACACTAGCGGGAGCCTACAATGAGCAGTTCTTC
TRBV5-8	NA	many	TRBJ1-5	CASSLERETPQHF	TGTGCCAGCAGCTTGGAAAGGGAAACGCCCCAGCATTTT
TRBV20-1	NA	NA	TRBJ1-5	CSARDHRGLNQPQHF	TGCAGTGCTAGAGATCATCGGGGGCTCAATCAGCCCCAGCATTTT
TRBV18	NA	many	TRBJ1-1	CASSSTTGMVEAFF	TGTGCCAGCTCATCCACTACAGGGATGGTTGAAGCTTTCTTT
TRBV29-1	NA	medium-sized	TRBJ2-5	CSVEGGLQAVETQYF	TGCAGCGTTGAAGGAGGACTACAAGCAGTAGAGACCCAGTACTTC
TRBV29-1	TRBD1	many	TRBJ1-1	CSVERQGAEAFF	TGCAGCGTTGAACGACAGGGGGCTGAAGCTTTCTTT
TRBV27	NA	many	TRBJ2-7	CASSRRTVLSYEQYF	TGTGCCAGCAGCCGTCGGACAGTACTCTCCTACGAGCAGTACTTC
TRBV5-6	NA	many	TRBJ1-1	CASSWAGNTEAFF	TGTGCCAGCAGCTGGGCAGGGAACACTGAAGCTTTCTTT
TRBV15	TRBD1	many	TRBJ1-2	CATSSTRQGNGYTF	TGTGCCACCAGCAGTACTAGACAGGGAAATGGCTACACCTTC
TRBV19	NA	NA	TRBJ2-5	CASRRSRGAETQYF	TGTGCCAGTAGACGATCACGGGGCGCAGAGACCCAGTACTTC
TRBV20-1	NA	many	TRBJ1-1	CSARDRTEAFF	TGCAGTGCTAGAGACAGGACTGAAGCTTTCTTT
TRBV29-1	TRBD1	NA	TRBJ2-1	CSVKKGTGSNEQLF	TGCAGTGTCAAAAAAGGGACAGGGAGCAATGAGCAGTTATTC
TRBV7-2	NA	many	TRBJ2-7	CASSLEGSKQYF	TGTGCCAGCAGCTTAGAGGGTTCCAAACAGTACTTC
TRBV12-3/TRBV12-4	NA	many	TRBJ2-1	CASTPGDEQFF	TGTGCCAGCACCCCGGGTGATGAGCAGTTCTTC
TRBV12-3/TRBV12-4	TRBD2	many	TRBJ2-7	CATGSLAGGGEQYF	TGTGCCACCGGGTCGCTAGCGGGAGGAGGGGAGCAGTACTTC
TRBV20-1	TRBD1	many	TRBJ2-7	CSAKARTGKFEQYF	TGCAGTGCTAAGGCCCGGACAGGGAAATTCGAGCAGTACTTC
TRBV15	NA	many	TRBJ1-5	CATSLSGDSNQPQHF	TGTGCCACCAGCCTTTCAGGGGATAGCAATCAGCCCCAGCATTTT
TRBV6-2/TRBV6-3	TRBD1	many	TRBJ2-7	CASSYSRTGNEQYF	TGTGCCAGCAGTTACTCGAGGACAGGGAACGAGCAGTACTTC
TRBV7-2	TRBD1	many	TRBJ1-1	CASSSQGAWTEAFF	TGTGCCAGCAGCTCACAGGGGGCGTGGACTGAAGCTTTCTTT
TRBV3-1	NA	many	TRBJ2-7	CASSQQGRTYEQYF	TGTGCCAGCAGCCAGCAGGGGCGAACCTACGAGCAGTACTTC
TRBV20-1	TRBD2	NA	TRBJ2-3	CSARDIGLAGRTDTQYF	TGCAGTGCTAGAGATATAGGGCTAGCGGGGCGAACAGATACGCAGTATTTT
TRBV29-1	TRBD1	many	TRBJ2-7	CSANPTGNGGEQYF	TGCAGCGCTAATCCGACAGGGAATGGTGGCGAGCAGTACTTC
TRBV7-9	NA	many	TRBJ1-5	CASTLSYLGQPRNQPQHF	TGTGCCAGCACCCTATCTTACCTGGGGCAGCCTAGGAATCAGCCCCAGCATTTT
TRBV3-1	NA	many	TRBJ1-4	CASSQLLDRNEKLFF	TGTGCCAGCAGCCAATTGCTGGACCGTAATGAAAAACTGTTTTTT
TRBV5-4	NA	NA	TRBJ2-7	CASSLKTGPSYEQYF	TGTGCCAGCAGCTTGAAAACGGGGCCCTCCTACGAGCAGTACTTC
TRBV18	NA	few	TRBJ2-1	CASSPPGGYNEQFF	TGTGCCAGCTCACCACCCGGAGGGTACAATGAGCAGTTCTTC
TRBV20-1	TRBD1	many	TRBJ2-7	CSALGDSSYEQYF	TGCAGTGCTCTGGGGGACAGCTCCTACGAGCAGTACTTC
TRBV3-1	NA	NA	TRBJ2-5	CASSQRRDSLYQETQYF	TGTGCCAGCAGCCAGAGGCGGGACAGCCTTTACCAAGAGACCCAGTACTTC
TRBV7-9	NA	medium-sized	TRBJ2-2	CASSFTGDPNTGELFF	TGTGCCAGCAGCTTTACTGGGGACCCGAACACCGGGGAGCTGTTTTTT
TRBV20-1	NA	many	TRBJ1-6	CSATGGDYNSPLHF	TGCAGTGCTACCGGAGGGGATTATAATTCACCCCTCCACTTT
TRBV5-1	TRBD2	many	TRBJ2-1	CASSLASGRSHNEQFF	TGCGCCAGCAGCTTGGCTAGCGGGAGGAGCCACAATGAGCAGTTCTTC
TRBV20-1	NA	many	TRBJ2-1	CSARDENRRSYNEQFF	TGCAGTGCTAGAGATGAGAATAGGCGCTCCTACAATGAGCAGTTCTTC
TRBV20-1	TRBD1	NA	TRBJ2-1	CSAISPGTAYNEQFF	TGCAGTGCTATTTCACCCGGGACAGCCTACAATGAGCAGTTCTTC
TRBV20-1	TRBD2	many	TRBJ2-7	CSAGSGGRYEQYF	TGCAGTGCAGGAAGCGGGGGGAGGTACGAGCAGTACTTC
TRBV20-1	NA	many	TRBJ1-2	CSASGTSYGYTF	TGCAGTGCTTCCGGGACCAGCTATGGCTACACCTTC
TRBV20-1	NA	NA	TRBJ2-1	CSALGSLNEQFF	TGCAGTGCTCTCGGGAGCCTCAATGAGCAGTTCTTC
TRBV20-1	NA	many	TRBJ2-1	CSARVPLGNEQFF	TGCAGTGCTAGAGTACCTCTGGGCAATGAGCAGTTCTTC
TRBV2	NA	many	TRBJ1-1	CASLKNTEAFF	TGTGCCAGTCTTAAGAACACTGAAGCTTTCTTT
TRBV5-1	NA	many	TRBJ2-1	CASSSSRWGLNSYNEQFF	TGCGCCAGCAGCTCCAGTAGGTGGGGGCTGAACTCCTACAATGAGCAGTTCTTC
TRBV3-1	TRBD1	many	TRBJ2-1	CASSQDVGQGVNEQFF	TGTGCCAGCAGCCAAGATGTGGGACAGGGGGTCAATGAGCAGTTCTTC